This is a list of T cell receptor beta chains from one sample in a study of CD8+ T cells in alopecia areata. Profiling relied on immunoSEQ multiplex PCR, and the TCRdb table lists in-frame clones only, not all of them. This table holds 90,000 or so clones, about 40% found once. Sequenced here: CD8+ T cells sorted from blood, sampled at week 24, from a patient treated with tofacitinib. Source of these receptors: a human donor with alopecia areata. Both conserved end residues are part of each CDR3. The D gene is left open where the match is weak. The listing skips clone size in some rows; elsewhere it reads once, few, many or a size class.

v_gene	d_gene	abundance	j_gene	CDR3aa	CDR3nt
TRBV29-1	.	.	TRBJ1-1	CSVPFSYTEAFF	TGCAGCGTTCCCTTCTCCTACACTGAAGCTTTCTTT
TRBV29-1	TRBD2	few	TRBJ2-4	CSVLGLAEILAKNIQYF	TGCAGCGTTCTCGGACTAGCGGAAATACTAGCCAAAAACATTCAGTACTTC
TRBV4-1	TRBD2	.	TRBJ2-3	CASSQGLAGDTDTQYF	TGCGCCAGCAGCCAAGGGCTAGCGGGAGACACAGATACGCAGTATTTT
TRBV7-9	.	.	TRBJ2-3	CASSSNTDTQYF	TGTGCCAGCAGCTCGAACACAGATACGCAGTATTTT
TRBV15	TRBD2	once	TRBJ2-2	CATSGLAANTGELFF	TGTGCCACCAGCGGACTAGCGGCGAACACCGGGGAGCTGTTTTTT
TRBV23-1	.	few	TRBJ2-7	CASSPRGAGQYF	TGCGCCAGCAGTCCCAGGGGCGCGGGGCAGTACTTC
TRBV11-2	.	.	TRBJ2-7	CASSLRRAGYEQYF	TGTGCCAGCAGCTTACGCAGGGCAGGATACGAGCAGTACTTC
TRBV4-1	TRBD1	few	TRBJ2-2	CASTPTGTGELFF	TGCGCCAGCACCCCGACAGGGACCGGGGAGCTGTTTTTT
TRBV29-1	.	.	TRBJ2-7	CSGQGAYEQYF	TGCAGCGGCCAAGGAGCCTACGAGCAGTACTTC
TRBV9	.	.	TRBJ2-3	CASSVDDDTQYF	TGTGCCAGCAGCGTAGACGACGATACGCAGTATTTT
TRBV9	.	.	TRBJ2-1	CASSFSTGEQFF	TGTGCCAGCAGTTTTAGCACGGGTGAGCAGTTCTTC
TRBV27	.	.	TRBJ1-5	CASGTGTVNQPQHF	TGTGCCAGCGGTACCGGGACGGTGAATCAGCCCCAGCATTTT
TRBV7-9	TRBD2	.	TRBJ2-7	CASSHGTSGSPGYEQYF	TGTGCCAGCAGCCATGGGACTAGCGGGAGTCCAGGCTACGAGCAGTACTTC
TRBV5-5	.	few	TRBJ2-2	CASSFGRNTGELFF	TGTGCCAGCAGCTTTGGACGCAACACCGGGGAGCTGTTTTTT
TRBV28	.	.	TRBJ1-5	CASSSRGGNQPQHF	TGTGCCAGCAGTTCTCGGGGGGGCAATCAGCCCCAGCATTTT
TRBV6-5	TRBD1	.	TRBJ2-1	CASRPGQGANEQFF	TGTGCCAGCAGGCCGGGACAGGGGGCGAATGAGCAGTTCTTC
TRBV30	TRBD2	few	TRBJ2-3	CAWDPSGGRTDTQYF	TGTGCCTGGGATCCCTCCGGGGGGAGGACAGATACGCAGTATTTT
TRBV29-1	.	few	TRBJ2-7	CSVGSSQSYEQYF	TGCAGCGTTGGTTCTTCGCAGTCCTACGAGCAGTACTTC
TRBV6-6	.	.	TRBJ2-3	CASLKGDTQYF	TGTGCCAGCTTGAAGGGAGATACGCAGTATTTT
TRBV2	.	many	TRBJ2-7	CASSDASKDSYEQYF	TGTGCCAGCAGTGACGCTAGCAAGGACTCCTACGAGCAGTACTTC
TRBV9	.	once	TRBJ2-1	CASSADLGQEIYNEQFF	TGTGCCAGCAGCGCCGACCTTGGGCAGGAGATATACAATGAGCAGTTCTTC
TRBV6-5	.	many	TRBJ2-1	CASTRGRIIDEQFF	TGTGCCAGCACACGGGGGCGCATAATCGATGAGCAGTTCTTC
TRBV7-9	.	few	TRBJ1-2	CASSSNYGYTF	TGTGCCAGCAGTTCTAACTATGGCTACACCTTC
TRBV19	.	few	TRBJ2-7	CASSSPGESEQYF	TGTGCCAGTAGTAGCCCGGGTGAGAGCGAGCAGTACTTC
TRBV10-2	.	few	TRBJ2-5	CASRRETQYF	TGCGCCAGCAGGAGGGAGACCCAGTACTTC
TRBV27	TRBD1	.	TRBJ2-7	CASSFGTGLYEQYF	TGTGCCAGCAGTTTCGGGACAGGCCTCTACGAGCAGTACTTC
TRBV7-6	.	many	TRBJ2-2	CASSLAPDGGRSSGELFF	TGTGCCAGCAGCTTAGCCCCAGATGGGGGGCGGTCAAGCGGGGAGCTGTTTTTT
TRBV7-9	.	.	TRBJ2-1	CASNSGLDEQFF	TGTGCCAGCAACTCCGGCCTGGATGAGCAGTTCTTC
TRBV10-3	.	.	TRBJ1-2	CASSSYYGYTF	TGTGCCAGCAGCTCATACTATGGCTACACCTTC
TRBV9	.	few	TRBJ2-7	CASSVGSGTTYEQYF	TGTGCCAGCAGCGTAGGATCGGGGACCACCTACGAGCAGTACTTC
TRBV19	.	few	TRBJ1-5	CASSMIGTHTPQHF	TGTGCCAGTAGTATGATCGGGACGCATACGCCCCAGCATTTT
TRBV27	TRBD1	.	TRBJ2-7	CASSFPGQGPPYEQYF	TGTGCCAGCAGTTTCCCCGGACAGGGCCCCCCCTACGAGCAGTACTTC
TRBV29-1	.	few	TRBJ2-7	CSAGDSSYEQYF	TGCAGCGCCGGAGACAGTTCCTACGAGCAGTACTTC
TRBV4-1	TRBD2	.	TRBJ2-5	CASSQGILLATGGQTQYF	TGCGCCAGCAGCCAAGGGATATTACTAGCGACGGGAGGGCAGACCCAGTACTTC
TRBV5-3	.	.	TRBJ2-7	CASSISYEQYF	TGTGCCAGCAGCATCTCCTACGAGCAGTACTTC
TRBV7-9	.	.	TRBJ2-7	CASSSASPYEQYF	TGTGCCAGCAGCTCCGCTTCCCCCTACGAGCAGTACTTC
TRBV25-1	TRBD1	.	TRBJ2-7	CASSKSGTGASEQYF	TGTGCCAGCAGCAAATCTGGGACAGGGGCGAGCGAGCAGTACTTC
TRBV27	.	.	TRBJ1-5	CASRYRAYSNQPQHF	TGTGCCAGCAGATACAGAGCTTATAGCAATCAGCCCCAGCATTTT
TRBV27	TRBD2	once	TRBJ2-7	CASSLGSSGYEQYF	TGTGCCAGCAGTTTAGGTTCTAGCGGCTACGAGCAGTACTTC
TRBV29-1	.	.	TRBJ2-7	CSVEDRGKLEQYF	TGCAGCGTTGAAGACCGCGGTAAACTTGAGCAGTACTTC
TRBV6-5	.	.	TRBJ2-6	CASSYRAGANVLTF	TGTGCCAGCAGTTACAGGGCTGGGGCCAACGTCCTGACTTTC
TRBV29-1	.	.	TRBJ2-1	CSVEGVVFAGAGGEQFF	TGCAGCGTTGAGGGGGTGGTTTTCGCGGGAGCAGGGGGAGAGCAGTTCTTC
TRBV29-1	.	.	TRBJ2-1	CSLGRGSPEQFF	TGCAGCCTCGGTCGTGGAAGCCCGGAGCAGTTCTTC
TRBV6-5	.	.	TRBJ2-1	CASSYSIGSGTEQFF	TGTGCCAGCAGTTACTCTATTGGATCCGGGACAGAGCAGTTCTTC
TRBV11-2	.	.	TRBJ2-7	CASSLGPDPIYEQYF	TGTGCCAGCAGCTTAGGTCCGGACCCTATCTACGAGCAGTACTTC
TRBV6-5	TRBD1	once	TRBJ2-7	CASSYSRGQGLHEQYF	TGTGCCAGCAGTTACTCAAGGGGACAGGGTCTTCACGAGCAGTACTTC
TRBV30	TRBD1	.	TRBJ1-2	CAWQGGSSYGYTF	TGTGCCTGGCAAGGGGGCTCGAGCTATGGCTACACCTTC
TRBV15	.	few	TRBJ2-7	CATSRDYPGSADTYEQYF	TGTGCCACCAGCAGAGACTATCCGGGAAGCGCCGACACCTACGAGCAGTACTTC
TRBV7-8	.	many	TRBJ2-2	CASSLAVVVPGELFF	TGTGCCAGCAGCTTAGCGGTGGTAGTTCCCGGGGAGCTGTTTTTT
TRBV5-1	.	.	TRBJ2-7	CASSLWGPSYEQYF	TGCGCCAGCAGCCTTTGGGGGCCTAGCTACGAGCAGTACTTC
TRBV7-9	.	few	TRBJ2-2	CASQKGRGRTGELFF	TGTGCCAGCCAAAAGGGCCGAGGACGGACCGGGGAGCTGTTTTTT
TRBV7-9	.	.	TRBJ1-2	CASSLPGDGYTF	TGTGCCAGCAGCTTACCAGGGGATGGCTACACCTTC
TRBV4-1	TRBD1	.	TRBJ2-6	CASSDRGKSGANVLTF	TGCGCCAGCAGCGACAGGGGAAAATCTGGGGCCAACGTCCTGACTTTC
TRBV10-2	.	.	TRBJ2-2	CASSGETGELFF	TGCGCCAGCAGTGGAGAGACCGGGGAGCTGTTTTTT
TRBV9	TRBD2	.	TRBJ2-5	CASSDPGRGETQYF	TGTGCCAGCAGCGACCCCGGGAGGGGTGAGACCCAGTACTTC
TRBV6-6	TRBD1	.	TRBJ2-2	CASSQRQGLNTGELFF	TGTGCCAGCAGTCAGAGACAGGGCTTGAACACCGGGGAGCTGTTTTTT
TRBV29-1	.	.	TRBJ1-1	CSGRASNTEAFF	TGCAGCGGAAGAGCTTCGAACACTGAAGCTTTCTTT
TRBV5-4	.	few	TRBJ2-1	CASSSGSGNEQFF	TGTGCCAGCAGCTCCGGGAGCGGGAATGAGCAGTTCTTC
TRBV2	TRBD1	.	TRBJ2-7	CASRSGQGGSYEQYF	TGTGCCAGCAGGTCGGGACAGGGGGGTTCCTACGAGCAGTACTTC